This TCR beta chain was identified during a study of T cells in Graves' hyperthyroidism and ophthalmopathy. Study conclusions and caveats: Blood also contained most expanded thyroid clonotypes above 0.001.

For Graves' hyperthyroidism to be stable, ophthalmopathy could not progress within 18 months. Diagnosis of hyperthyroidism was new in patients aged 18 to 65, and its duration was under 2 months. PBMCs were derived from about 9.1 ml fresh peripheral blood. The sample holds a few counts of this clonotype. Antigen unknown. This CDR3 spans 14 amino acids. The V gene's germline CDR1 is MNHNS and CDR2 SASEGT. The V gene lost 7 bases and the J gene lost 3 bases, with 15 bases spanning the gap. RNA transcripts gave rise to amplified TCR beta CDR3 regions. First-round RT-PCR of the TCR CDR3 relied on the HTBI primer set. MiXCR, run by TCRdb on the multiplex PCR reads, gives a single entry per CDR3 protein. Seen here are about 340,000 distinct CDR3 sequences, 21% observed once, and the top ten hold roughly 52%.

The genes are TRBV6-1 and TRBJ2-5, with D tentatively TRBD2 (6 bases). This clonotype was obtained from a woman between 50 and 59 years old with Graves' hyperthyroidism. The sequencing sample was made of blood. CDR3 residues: CASNGGSLKETQYF. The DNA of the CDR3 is TGTGCCAGCAATGGAGGGTCCTTGAAAGAGACCCAGTACTTC.